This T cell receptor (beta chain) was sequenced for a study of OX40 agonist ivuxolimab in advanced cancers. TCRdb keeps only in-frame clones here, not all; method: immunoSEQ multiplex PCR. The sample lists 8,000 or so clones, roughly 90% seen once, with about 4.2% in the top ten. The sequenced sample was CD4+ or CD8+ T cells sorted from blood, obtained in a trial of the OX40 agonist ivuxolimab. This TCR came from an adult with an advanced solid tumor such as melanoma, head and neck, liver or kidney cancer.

The CDR3 nucleotides read TGTGCCAGCAGCTCCGCGACATTCAATCAGCCCCAGCATTTT. This gives the protein CASSSATFNQPQHF. The V call is TRBV5-6, the J call TRBJ1-5; D not resolved. V shed 3 bases and J shed 3 bases, with 10 bases lying between them. CDR1 is SGHDT and CDR2 is YYEEEE in the germline V gene. This CDR3 is 14 amino acids long.